This record looks at one T cell receptor beta chain sequence and its context. The antigen is not known. These data belong to a study of tissue T cells after allogeneic stem cell transplantation. Study conclusions and caveats: Some tissue clones might be persisting host cells; their alloreactivity or antigen specificity was not determined. Few T cell clones were shared across patients, but motif clusters showed tissue-specific shared signatures.

Autopsy tissues included GI tract, liver, skin and lymphoid organs. V gave up 2 bases and J gave up 4 bases, with 12 bases separating them. CDR1 is MNHNY and CDR2 is SVGAGI in the germline V gene (reference sequence). The CDR3 has 14 residues. Sequencing was performed with immunoSEQ multiplex PCR; in TCRdb, only in-frame clones are kept and a portion is missing. This sample carries under 1,500 clones, around 72% of them seen once, and the ten largest clones take about a third. The origin of this receptor is a male patient at least 60 years old with steroid-refractory graft-versus-host disease after an allogeneic stem cell transplant. Some T cells may possibly be graft donor cells. The V gene is TRBV6-6, the J gene TRBJ2-7; D is tentatively TRBD1 or TRBD2 (5 bases each). The sequencing used spleen tissue, collected at autopsy. In DNA, the CDR3 is TGTGCCAGCAGTTACGGCAAGGGGAGTTACGAGCAGTACTTC. This sequence encodes CASSYGKGSYEQYF.